This TCR beta chain was captured by sequencing in a study of patients and donors after allogeneic stem cell transplantation. This clonotype was picked up many times. TCRdb re-analysed the RT-PCR reads in MiXCR, keeping a single row per CDR3 protein. In the table there are approximately 200,000 distinct CDR3 sequences, roughly two fifths of which are singletons. Trimming shortened V by 5 bases and J by 4 bases, and 11 bases separated the two germline ends. The CDR3 has 13 residues. The V gene is TRBV12-3 or TRBV12-4, the J gene TRBJ1-2, with D perhaps matching TRBD1 (6 bases). The TCR originated in a human donor who was either an allogeneic HSCT recipient or a stem cell or donor lymphocyte infusion donor (not recorded which). It is not recorded whose cells these are; they may come from a transplant donor. Sequencing was done on a sample of blood, either unsorted or a sorted T cell fraction (not recorded which). The CDR3 DNA sequence: TGTGCCAGCAGTCCTGGACAGAGCTATGGCTACACCTTC. Protein: CASSPGQSYGYTF.